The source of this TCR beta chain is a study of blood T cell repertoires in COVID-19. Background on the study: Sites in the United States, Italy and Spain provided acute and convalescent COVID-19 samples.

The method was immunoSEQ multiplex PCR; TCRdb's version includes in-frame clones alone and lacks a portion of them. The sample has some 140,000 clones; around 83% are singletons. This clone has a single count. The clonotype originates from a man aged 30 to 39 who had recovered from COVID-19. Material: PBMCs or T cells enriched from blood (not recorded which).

CDR3 bases: TGTGCTAGTGGTTTGTCCCAGCAAGAGACCCAGTACTTC. Residues: CASGLSQQETQYF. The J gene is TRBJ2-5, the V gene TRBV12-5; D gene ambiguous. V was clipped by 2 bases and J by 2 bases, with 6 bases between them. Germline V gene data show CDR1 as LGHNT and CDR2 as FRNRAP. The CDR3 loop spans 13 amino acids.